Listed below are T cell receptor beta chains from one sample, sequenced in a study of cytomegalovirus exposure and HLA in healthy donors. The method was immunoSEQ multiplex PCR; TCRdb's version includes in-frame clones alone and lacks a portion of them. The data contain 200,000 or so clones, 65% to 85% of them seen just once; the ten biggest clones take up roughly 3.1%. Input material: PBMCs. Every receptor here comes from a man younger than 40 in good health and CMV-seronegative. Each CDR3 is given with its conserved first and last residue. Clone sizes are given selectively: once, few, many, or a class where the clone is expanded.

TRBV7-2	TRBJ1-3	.	CASSLVGNTIYF
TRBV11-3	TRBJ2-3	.	CASSLVITSTQYF
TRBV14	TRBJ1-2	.	CASSQAGENYGYTF
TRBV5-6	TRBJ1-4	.	CASSAPTGGLTNEKLFF
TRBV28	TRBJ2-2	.	CASSPGGTGELFF
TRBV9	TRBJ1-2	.	CASSVAGTGGPYGYTF
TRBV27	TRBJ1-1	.	CASSLNRGNTEAFF
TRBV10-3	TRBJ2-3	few	CAISAGIDTQYF
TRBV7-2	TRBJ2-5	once	CASSLLGGGGETQYF
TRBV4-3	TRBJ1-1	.	CASSQDGQGRTEAFF
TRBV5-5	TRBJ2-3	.	CASSLGGEEEDTQYF
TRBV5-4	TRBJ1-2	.	CASSLEPGSIDGYTF
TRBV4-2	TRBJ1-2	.	CASSQDADRGYGYTF
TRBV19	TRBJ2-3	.	CASMRGGTTDTQYF
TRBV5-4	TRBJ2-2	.	CASSLPSGGPGELFF
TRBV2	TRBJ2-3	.	CASISSSGFLQYF
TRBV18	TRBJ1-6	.	CASSPPGGDNSPLHF
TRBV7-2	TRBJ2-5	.	CASSLIAPGEQYF
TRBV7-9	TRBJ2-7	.	CASSLGQGVIYEQYF
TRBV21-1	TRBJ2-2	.	CASRADDTGELFF
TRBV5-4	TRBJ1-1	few	CASSFRDRGRGTEAFF
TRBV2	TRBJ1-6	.	CAGGSDRVNSPLHF
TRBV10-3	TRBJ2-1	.	CAISELRGVELF
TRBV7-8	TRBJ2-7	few	CASSRERLAGGEQYF
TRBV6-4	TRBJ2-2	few	CASRRTGETGELFF
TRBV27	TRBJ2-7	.	CASSSLRDGNYEQYF
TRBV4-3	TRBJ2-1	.	CASSQDHGRVSYNEQFF
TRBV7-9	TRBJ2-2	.	CAKEQDGETGELFF
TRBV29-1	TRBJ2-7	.	CSAGQDSYEQYF
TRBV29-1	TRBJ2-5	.	CSVGYSKETQYF
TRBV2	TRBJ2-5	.	CASSPGQPSQRTQYF
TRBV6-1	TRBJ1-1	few	CASSERRGSTEAFF
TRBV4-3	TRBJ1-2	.	CASSQDTANYGYTF
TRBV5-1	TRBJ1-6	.	CASSSTPTGTGSNSPLHF
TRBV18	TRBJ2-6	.	CASSPQGAIGASVLTF
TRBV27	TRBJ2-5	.	CASSLSAPSATQYF
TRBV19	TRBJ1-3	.	CASRIRQGRNTIYF
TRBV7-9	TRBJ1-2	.	CASSLSESYGYTF
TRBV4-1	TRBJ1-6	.	CASSRVGRVVDSPLHF
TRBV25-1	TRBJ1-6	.	CASSPTGIGKRSPLHF
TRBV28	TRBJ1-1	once	CASSSLRGVGAFF
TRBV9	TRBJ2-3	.	CASSGSGGTDTQYF
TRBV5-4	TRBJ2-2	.	CASSRQDGELFF
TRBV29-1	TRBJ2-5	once	CSVEEVSPGTQYF